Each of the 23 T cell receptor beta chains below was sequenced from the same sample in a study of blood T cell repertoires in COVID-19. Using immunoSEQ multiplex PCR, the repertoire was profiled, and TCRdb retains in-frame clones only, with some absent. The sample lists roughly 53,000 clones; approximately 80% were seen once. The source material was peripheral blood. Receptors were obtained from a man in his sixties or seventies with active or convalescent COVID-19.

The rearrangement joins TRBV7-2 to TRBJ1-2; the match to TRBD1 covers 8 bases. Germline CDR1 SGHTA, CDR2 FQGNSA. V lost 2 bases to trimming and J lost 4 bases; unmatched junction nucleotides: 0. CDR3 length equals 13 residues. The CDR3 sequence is CASSLQGAYGYTF. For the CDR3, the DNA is TGTGCCAGCAGCTTACAGGGGGCCTATGGCTACACCTTC.

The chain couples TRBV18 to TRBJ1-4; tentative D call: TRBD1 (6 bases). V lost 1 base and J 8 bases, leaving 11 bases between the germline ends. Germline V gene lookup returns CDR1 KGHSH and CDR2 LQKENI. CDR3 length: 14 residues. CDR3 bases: TGTGCCAGCTCACCACAGGGGGATAGGGAAAAACTGTTTTTT. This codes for CASSPQGDREKLFF.

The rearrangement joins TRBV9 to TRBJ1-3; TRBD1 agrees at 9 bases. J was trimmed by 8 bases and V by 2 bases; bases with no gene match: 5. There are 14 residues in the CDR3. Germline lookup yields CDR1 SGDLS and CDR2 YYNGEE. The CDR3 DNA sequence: TGTGCCAGCAGCGTCGAGACAGGGGGAGACACCATATATTTT. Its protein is CASSVETGGDTIYF.

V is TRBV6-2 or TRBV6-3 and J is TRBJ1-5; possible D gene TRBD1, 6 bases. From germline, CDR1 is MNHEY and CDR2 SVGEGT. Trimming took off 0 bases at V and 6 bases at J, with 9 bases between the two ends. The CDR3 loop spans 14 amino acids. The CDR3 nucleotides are TGTGCCAGCAGTTACTCTGGGGGCTCTCAGCCCCAGCATTTT. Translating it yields CASSYSGGSQPQHF.

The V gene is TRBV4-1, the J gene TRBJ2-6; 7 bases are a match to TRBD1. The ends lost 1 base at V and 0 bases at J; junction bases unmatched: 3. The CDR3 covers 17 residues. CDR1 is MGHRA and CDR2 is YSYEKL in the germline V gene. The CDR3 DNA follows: TGCGCCAGCAGCCAAGGGTCAGGGGGCTCTGGGGCCAACGTCCTGACTTTC. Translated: CASSQGSGGSGANVLTF.

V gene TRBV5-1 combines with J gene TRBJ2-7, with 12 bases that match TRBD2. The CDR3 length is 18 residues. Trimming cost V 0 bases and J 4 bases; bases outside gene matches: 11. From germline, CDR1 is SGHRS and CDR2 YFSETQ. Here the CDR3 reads CASSLVLAGGASGYEQYF. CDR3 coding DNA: TGCGCCAGCAGCTTGGTACTAGCGGGGGGCGCCTCTGGTTACGAGCAGTACTTC.

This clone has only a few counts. Here the CDR3 DNA reads TGCGCCAGCAGCAGGGCTCCGGGGGACACTGAAGCTTTCTTT. This codes for CASSRAPGDTEAFF. The chain uses TRBV5-1 and TRBJ1-1, with a possible D match to TRBD1 (5 bases). The CDR3 totals 14 residues. Per germline, CDR1 SGHRS and CDR2 YFSETQ. V lost 4 bases, J lost 3 bases, and 13 bases lay in between.

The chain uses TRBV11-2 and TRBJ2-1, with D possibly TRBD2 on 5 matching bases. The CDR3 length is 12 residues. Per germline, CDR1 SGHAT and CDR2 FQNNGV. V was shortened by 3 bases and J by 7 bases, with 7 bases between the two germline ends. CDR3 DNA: TGTGCCAGCAGCTTCCGAGGGAATGAGCAGTTCTTC. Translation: CASSFRGNEQFF.

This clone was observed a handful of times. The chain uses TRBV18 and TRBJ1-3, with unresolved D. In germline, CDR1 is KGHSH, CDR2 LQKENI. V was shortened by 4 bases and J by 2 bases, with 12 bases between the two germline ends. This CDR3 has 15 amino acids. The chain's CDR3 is CASSQSSGTGNTIYF. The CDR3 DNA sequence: TGTGCCAGCTCACAGAGCTCGGGTACTGGAAACACCATATATTTT.

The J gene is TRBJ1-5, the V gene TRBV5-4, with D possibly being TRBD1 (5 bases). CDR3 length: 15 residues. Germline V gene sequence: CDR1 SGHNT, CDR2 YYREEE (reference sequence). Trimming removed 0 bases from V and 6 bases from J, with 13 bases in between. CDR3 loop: CASSLGVGLGQPQHF. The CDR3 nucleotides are TGTGCCAGCAGCTTGGGGGTGGGGCTGGGTCAGCCCCAGCATTTT.

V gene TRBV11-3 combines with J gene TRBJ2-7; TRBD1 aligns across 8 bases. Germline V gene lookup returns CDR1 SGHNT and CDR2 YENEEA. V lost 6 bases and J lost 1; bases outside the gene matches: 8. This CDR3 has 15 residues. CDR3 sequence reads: CASSPRRTGSYEQYF. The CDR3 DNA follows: TGTGCCAGCAGTCCGAGACGGACAGGGTCCTACGAGCAGTACTTC.

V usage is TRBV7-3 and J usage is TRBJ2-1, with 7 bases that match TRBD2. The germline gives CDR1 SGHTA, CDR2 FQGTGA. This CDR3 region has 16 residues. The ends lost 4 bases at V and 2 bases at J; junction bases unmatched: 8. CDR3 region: CASSSRWGTTYNEQFF. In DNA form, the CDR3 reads TGTGCCAGCAGCTCCCGTTGGGGGACTACCTACAATGAGCAGTTCTTC.

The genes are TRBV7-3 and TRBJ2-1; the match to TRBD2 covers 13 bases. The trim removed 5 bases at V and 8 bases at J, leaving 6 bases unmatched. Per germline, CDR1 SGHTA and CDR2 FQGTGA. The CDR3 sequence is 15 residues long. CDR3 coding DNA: TGTGCCAGCAGCCCGGGACTAGCGGGATCGGATGAGCAGTTCTTC. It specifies CASSPGLAGSDEQFF.

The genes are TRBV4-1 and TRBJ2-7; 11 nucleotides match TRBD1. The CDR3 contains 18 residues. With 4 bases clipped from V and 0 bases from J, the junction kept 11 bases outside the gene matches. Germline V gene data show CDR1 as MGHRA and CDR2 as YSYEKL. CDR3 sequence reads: CASSPSWDRGSISYEQYF. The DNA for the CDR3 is TGCGCCAGCAGCCCCTCTTGGGACAGGGGGTCTATCTCCTACGAGCAGTACTTC.

CDR3 amino acids: CATSVRRTEAFF. The CDR3 nucleotides are TGTGCCACCAGTGTGCGGAGGACTGAAGCTTTCTTT. The rearrangement links TRBV24-1 to TRBJ1-1; D is uncertain. The CDR3 loop spans 12 amino acids. Trimming cost V 5 bases and J 5 bases, with 8 bases left between them. Germline CDR1 and CDR2: KGHDR and SFDVKD.

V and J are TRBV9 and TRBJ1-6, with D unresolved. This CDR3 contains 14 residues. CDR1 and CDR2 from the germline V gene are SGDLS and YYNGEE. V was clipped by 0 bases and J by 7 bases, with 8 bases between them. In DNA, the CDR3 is TGTGCCAGCAGCGTAGCACTTTGGAATTCACCCCTCCACTTT. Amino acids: CASSVALWNSPLHF.

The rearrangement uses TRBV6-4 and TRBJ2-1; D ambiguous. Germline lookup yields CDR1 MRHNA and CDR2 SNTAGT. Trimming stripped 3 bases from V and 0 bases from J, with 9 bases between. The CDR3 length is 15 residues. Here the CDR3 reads CASSETGSSYNEQFF. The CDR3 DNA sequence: TGTGCCAGCAGTGAGACGGGTAGCTCCTACAATGAGCAGTTCTTC.

This CDR3 is CASRGETDIQYF. As DNA, the CDR3 is TGTGCCAGCCGGGGAGAAACTGACATTCAGTACTTC. The gene calls are TRBV19 and TRBJ2-4, with D possibly TRBD2 on 5 matching bases. This CDR3 contains 12 residues. Germline assignment: CDR1 LNHDA and CDR2 SQIVND (reference sequence). The V end was cut by 9 bases, the J end by 8 bases, with 14 bases between.

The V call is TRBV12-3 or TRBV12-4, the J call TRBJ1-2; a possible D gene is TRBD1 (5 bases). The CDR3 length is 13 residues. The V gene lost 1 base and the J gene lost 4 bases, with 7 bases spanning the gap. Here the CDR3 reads CASSLGTIYGYTF. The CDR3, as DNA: TGTGCCAGCAGTTTAGGGACAATCTATGGCTACACCTTC.

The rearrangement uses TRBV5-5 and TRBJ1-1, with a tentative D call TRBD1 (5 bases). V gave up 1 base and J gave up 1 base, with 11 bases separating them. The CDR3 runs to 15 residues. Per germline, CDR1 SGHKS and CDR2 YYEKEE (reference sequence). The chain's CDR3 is CASSLHIQGNTEAFF. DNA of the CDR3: TGTGCCAGCAGCTTGCATATCCAGGGGAACACTGAAGCTTTCTTT.

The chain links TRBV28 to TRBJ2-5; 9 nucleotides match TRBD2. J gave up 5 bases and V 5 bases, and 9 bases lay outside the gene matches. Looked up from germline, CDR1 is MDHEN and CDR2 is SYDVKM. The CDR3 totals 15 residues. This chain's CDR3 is CASSLSGGPRETQYF. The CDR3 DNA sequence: TGTGCCAGCAGTCTAAGCGGGGGGCCACGGGAGACCCAGTACTTC.

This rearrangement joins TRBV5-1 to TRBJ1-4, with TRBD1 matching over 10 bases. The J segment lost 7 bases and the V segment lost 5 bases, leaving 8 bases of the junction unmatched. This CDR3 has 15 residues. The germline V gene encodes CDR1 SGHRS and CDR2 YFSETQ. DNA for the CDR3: TGCGCCAGCAGGGACAGGGGGTTGCTGAGTGAAAAACTGTTTTTT. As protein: CASRDRGLLSEKLFF. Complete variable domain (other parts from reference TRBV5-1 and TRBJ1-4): KAGVTQTPRYLIKTRGQQVTLSCSPISGHRSVSWYQQTPGQGLQFLFEYFSETQRNKGNFPGRFSGRQFSNSRSEMNVSTLELGDSALYLCASRDRGLLSEKLFFGSGTQLSVL.

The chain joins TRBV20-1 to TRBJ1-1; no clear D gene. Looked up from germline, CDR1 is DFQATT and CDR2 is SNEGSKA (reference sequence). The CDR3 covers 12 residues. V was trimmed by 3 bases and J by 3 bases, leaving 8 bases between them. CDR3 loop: CSASKEYTEAFF. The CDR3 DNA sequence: TGCAGTGCTAGTAAGGAGTACACTGAAGCTTTCTTT.